A selection of T cell receptor beta chains follows, all from one sample in a study of T cells in Graves' hyperthyroidism and ophthalmopathy. One entry per CDR3 protein, called by TCRdb with MiXCR from the multiplex PCR reads. This sample has approximately 600,000 distinct CDR3 sequences, with roughly 15% found just once. The specimen sequenced was blood. The source is a woman in her twenties or thirties with Graves' hyperthyroidism. Each CDR3 is given with its conserved first and last residue. Each record gives: CDR3 protein, J gene, V gene.

CASSLVSPRETQYF | TRBJ2-5 | TRBV11-2
CASSLERLTEAFF | TRBJ1-1 | TRBV7-2
CASSTRDRSNYGYTF | TRBJ1-2 | TRBV6-1
CSASIQGTSNEKLFF | TRBJ1-4 | TRBV20-1
CSAQRGVGNQPQHF | TRBJ1-5 | TRBV20-1
CASSLISYGRSNQPQHF | TRBJ1-5 | TRBV28
CASSLFSGFNSYNEQFF | TRBJ2-1 | TRBV7-8
CASSQEGTEAFF | TRBJ1-1 | TRBV3-1
CASSQGTELNTEAFF | TRBJ1-1 | TRBV3-1
CASSIAQAGYGYTF | TRBJ1-2 | TRBV19
CASAQGDGDEQYF | TRBJ2-7 | TRBV28
CASSWGQGEQYF | TRBJ2-7 | TRBV5-1
CASSLHGAGEKLFF | TRBJ1-4 | TRBV7-8
CASSTRVWTSGRANEPEQYF | TRBJ2-7 | TRBV19
CASSRALAGEPPETQYF | TRBJ2-5 | TRBV28
CASSLGAGTVGEQYF | TRBJ2-7 | TRBV5-8
CASRLQGAGETQYF | TRBJ2-5 | TRBV6-1
CASSLVEGGHQPQHF | TRBJ1-5 | TRBV7-2
CASSLSRFSGTNNEQFF | TRBJ2-1 | TRBV5-4
CASSLGVTGKRANEQFF | TRBJ2-1 | TRBV7-9
CAISESTGVQETQYF | TRBJ2-5 | TRBV10-3
CASRAELAGNTQYF | TRBJ2-3 | TRBV2
CASQPSSYNEQFF | TRBJ2-1 | TRBV4-2
CASSLDPGTQETQYF | TRBJ2-5 | TRBV5-1
CASSLVGSGANVLTF | TRBJ2-6 | TRBV7-2